These 11 T cell receptor beta chains originate from one sample sequenced in a study of blood T cells in healthy people across ages. PCR was performed a second time for about 7 to 11 cycles using a sample-barcoded 5' primer and a J-beta primer mix. Using its own MiXCR run on the 5' RACE reads, TCRdb lists one record per CDR3 protein. The data hold 1.5 million to 1.8 million distinct CDR3 sequences, with 35% to 45% observed a single time. The sample consisted of blood. The source is a woman aged 18-29 years in good health.

The chain has TRBV30 and TRBJ1-2, with TRBD1 matching 7 bases. The junction had 10 bases not matched to a gene; V was cut back by 3 bases and J by 6 bases. CDR3 length: 14 residues. CDR1 GTSNPN and CDR2 SVGIG come from the germline V gene (reference sequence). In nucleotides, the CDR3 is TGTGCCTGGAGACCATTGACAGGGAAGAATGGCTACACCTTC. Amino acids: CAWRPLTGKNGYTF.

This clonotype was observed a single time. This could be a read error, since a much larger clone is one nucleotide away. This chain joins TRBV6-2 or TRBV6-3 and TRBJ1-2; TRBD1 agrees at 8 bases. Germline-derived CDR1 and CDR2 are MNHEY and SVGEGT. The CDR3 is 11 residues long. CDR3 sequence reads: CASRTGAGHTF. The CDR3 bases are TGTGCCAGCAGGACAGGGGCTGGCCACACCTTC.

The rearrangement uses TRBV28 and TRBJ2-1, with 9 nucleotides matching TRBD2. V shed 4 bases and J 7 bases; nucleotides not matched to a gene: 8. Looked up from germline, CDR1 is MDHEN and CDR2 is SYDVKM. CDR3 length: 15 residues. The CDR3 protein is CASSSASGDLNEQFF. The CDR3 nucleotides read TGTGCCAGCAGTTCGGCTAGCGGGGACTTAAATGAGCAGTTCTTC.

There are a few counts of this clonotype. The V call is TRBV9, the J call TRBJ2-3; tentatively, D is TRBD2 (5 bases). Per the germline V gene, CDR1 is SGDLS and CDR2 is YYNGEE. CDR3 size: 15 residues. V lost 4 bases, J lost 1 base, and 13 bases lay in between. The CDR3 protein is CASSPSWRRTDTQYF. CDR3 DNA: TGTGCCAGCAGCCCCTCTTGGAGGCGCACAGATACGCAGTATTTT. The full variable domain, with the rest looked up from reference TRBV9 and TRBJ2-3, is DSGVTQTPKHLITATGQRVTLRCSPRSGDLSVYWYQQSLDQGLQFLIQYYNGEERAKGNILERFSAQQFPDLHSELNLSSLELGDSALYFCASSPSWRRTDTQYFGPGTRLTVL.

The genes are TRBV11-2 and TRBJ2-5, with a weak D call TRBD1 (5 bases). Germline V gene sequence: CDR1 SGHAT, CDR2 FQNNGV. The length of the CDR3 is 13 residues. The V gene lost 2 bases and the J gene lost 11 bases, with 15 bases spanning the gap. CDR3 DNA sequence: TGTGCCAGCAGCTTACCCTGGGGCAATGAGCAGTACTTC. It codes for CASSLPWGNEQYF.

The chain links TRBV12-3 or TRBV12-4 to TRBJ1-6, with D possibly being TRBD1 (5 bases). CDR3 length: 18 residues. V dropped 5 bases and J dropped 1 base, with 18 bases sitting between them. CDR3 in DNA: TGTGCCAGCAGTCGACCCGGGACCCATGGTTCCTATAATTCACCCCTCCACTTT. Amino acid sequence: CASSRPGTHGSYNSPLHF.

This clonotype was seen only a few times. The chain carries TRBV15 and TRBJ1-5; the D gene is possibly TRBD1 (6 bases). The V gene's germline CDR1 is LNHNV and CDR2 YYDKDF (reference sequence). The CDR3 is made up of 16 amino acids. The germline V and J ends were trimmed by 1 base and 6 bases, with 16 bases remaining between them. The CDR3 DNA reads as TGTGCCACCAGCAGAGCCGCGGCAGGGGAGCGTCAGCCCCAGCATTTT. Translating gives CATSRAAAGERQPQHF.

This clonotype was detected once. V is TRBV7-2 and J is TRBJ1-2; 10 bases align to TRBD1. This CDR3 is built from 17 residues. J lost 2 bases, V lost 4 bases, and 10 bases had no gene match. Germline CDR1 SGHTA, CDR2 FQGNSA. The CDR3 spells CASSSPRGTGANYGYTF. CDR3 bases: TGTGCCAGCAGCTCCCCGAGGGGGACAGGGGCGAACTATGGCTACACCTTC. Using reference TRBV7-2 and TRBJ1-2 for the parts outside the CDR3, the full variable domain is GAGVSQSPSNKVTEKGKDVELRCDPISGHTALYWYRQSLGQGLEFLIYFQGNSAPDKSGLPSDRFSAERTGGSVSTLTIQRTQQEDSAVYLCASSSPRGTGANYGYTFGSGTRLTVV.

This sequence joins TRBV11-2 and TRBJ1-6; 9 bases line up with TRBD1. CDR3 length: 18 residues. CDR1 and CDR2 from the germline V gene are SGHAT and FQNNGV. V was clipped by 5 bases and J by 0 bases; unmatched bases: 8. CDR3 sequence: CASSAGTGWNSYNSPLHF. CDR3 sequence (DNA): TGTGCCAGCAGCGCGGGGACAGGGTGGAACTCCTATAATTCACCCCTCCACTTT.

This clonotype has more than one count but fewer than ten. The chain combines TRBV12-3 or TRBV12-4 with TRBJ1-1; tentatively, D is TRBD1 (6 bases). The CDR3 is made up of 15 amino acids. V shed 5 bases and J shed 4 bases, with 17 bases lying between them. DNA of the CDR3: TGTGCCAGCAGTCCCGGACTCGGAGGGGGCACTGAAGCTTTCTTT. As protein: CASSPGLGGGTEAFF.

Note on this clonotype: A junction end diverges from the germline sequence, so it may reflect a read error. The chain couples TRBV4-2 to TRBJ1-3; the D gene is possibly TRBD1 (5 bases). The V gene's germline CDR1 is LGHNA and CDR2 YNFKEQ. The length of the CDR3 is 18 residues. Here the CDR3 DNA reads TGTGCCAGCAGCCACCAGGCGGGCCTGACTGGGGCTGGAAGCACCATATATTTT. Translated, it gives CASSHQAGLTGAGSTIYF.